This T cell receptor beta chain was sequenced in a study of cytomegalovirus exposure and HLA in healthy donors. In the case of this clone: No antigen is known for it.

Both 60 Vbeta primers and 13 Jbeta primers went into the PCR. Produced via immunoSEQ multiplex PCR; TCRdb's table is partial and in-frame only. The repertoire holds 120,000 or so clones, approximately 80% seen once, with over 2.5% in the top ten. Healthy individuals who donated bone marrow served as the donors. General observations from the study: Later analysis associated a missense DCLRE1C variant with TCR beta V- and J-gene trimming. An analysis done earlier found most TCR beta V segments productive about 90% or about 30% of the time.

This clonotype originated in a woman aged 55-69 years in good health and CMV-seropositive. Specimen: PBMCs.

The CDR3 DNA reads as TGTGCCAGCAGCTCCCACGGACAGACCTACGAGCAGTACTTC. This translates into CASSSHGQTYEQYF. The rearrangement uses TRBV7-9 and TRBJ2-7; D may be TRBD1 (6 bases). This CDR3 region has 14 residues. V lost 4 bases and J 2 bases, leaving 12 bases between the germline ends. Germline-derived CDR1 and CDR2 are SEHNR and FQNEAQ (reference sequence). Drawing the rest from reference TRBV7-9 and TRBJ2-7, the complete variable domain is DTGVSQNPRHKITKRGQNVTFRCDPISEHNRLYWYRQTLGQGPEFLTYFQNEAQLEKSRLLSDRFSAERPKGSFSTLEIQRTEQGDSAMYLCASSSHGQTYEQYFGPGTRLTVT.